The clone carrying this T cell receptor beta chain showed up just once. Sequenced by immunoSEQ multiplex PCR; TCRdb stores in-frame clones only, minus some. Of 75,000 to 100,000 clones listed, approximately 90% are singletons. This sample stems from a study of T cell changes during pregnancy in multiple sclerosis. Germline V gives CDR1 SNHLY, CDR2 FYNNEI. Trimming removed 5 bases from V and 7 bases from J, with 15 bases in between. The CDR3 covers 14 residues. The starting material was peripheral blood, obtained in the second trimester of pregnancy. The source of this sequence is a female donor in good health, enrolled as a control in a pregnancy study. This chain uses TRBV2 with TRBJ1-3; D is ambiguous. The CDR3 here is CASSPNNARNTIYF. Here the CDR3 DNA reads TGTGCCAGCAGTCCCAACAACGCCCGCAACACCATATATTTT.